These 23 T cell receptor beta chains originate from one sample sequenced in a study of human T cells and chemical hapten exposure. Time point reported: patch test 2, 6 weeks after DPC sensitization. Sample treatment: therapeutic diphenylcyclopropenone sensitization with weekly scalp DPC. TCRdb re-derived calls from the RACE reads in MiXCR, one entry per CDR3 protein. The sample shows fewer than 95,000 distinct CDR3 sequences, approximately 10% of them seen only once. The material sequenced was whole blood, taken in connection with sensitization to the hapten diphenylcyclopropenone (DPC). These receptors were obtained from a man aged 40-49 years with alopecia areata. Some clones in this sample may be carry-over from other donors' samples.

The V call is TRBV9, the J call TRBJ2-1, with a possible D match to TRBD2 (5 bases). V was cut by 2 bases and J by 8 bases, with 8 bases left in between. This CDR3 spans 12 amino acids. CDR1 is SGDLS and CDR2 is YYNGEE in the germline V gene. The CDR3 protein is CASSVRADEQFF. As DNA, the CDR3 is TGTGCCAGCAGCGTGAGGGCGGATGAGCAGTTCTTC. Supplemented by reference TRBV9 and TRBJ2-1, the full variable domain reads DSGVTQTPKHLITATGQRVTLRCSPRSGDLSVYWYQQSLDQGLQFLIQYYNGEERAKGNILERFSAQQFPDLHSELNLSSLELGDSALYFCASSVRADEQFFGPGTRLTVL.

The chain links TRBV20-1 to TRBJ2-1; 7 nucleotides match TRBD2. Unmatched junction bases numbered 17, after V lost 6 bases and J lost 9 bases. The CDR3 contains 15 residues. Germline values: CDR1 DFQATT, CDR2 SNEGSKA (reference sequence). The DNA for the CDR3 is TGCAGTGCCCAAATGGCGGGAGTTTTGTTTGGTGAGCAGTTCTTC. It is translated as CSAQMAGVLFGEQFF.

This clonotype has at least ten counts. The rearrangement joins TRBV2 to TRBJ1-1, with D perhaps matching TRBD1 (6 bases). The CDR3 is 13 amino acids. Deletions cut 4 bases from V and 3 bases from J, with 9 bases between. Germline V CDR1 and CDR2: SNHLY, FYNNEI. The CDR3: CASSADSYTEAFF. The CDR3 coding sequence is TGTGCCAGCAGTGCGGACAGCTACACTGAAGCTTTCTTT.

The sample holds a few counts of this clonotype. The V gene is TRBV5-6, the J gene TRBJ1-1; 7 bases match TRBD1. This CDR3 contains 16 residues. The V gene end was trimmed by 4 bases and the J gene end by 4 bases; junction bases not matched to a gene: 13. Germline CDR1 and CDR2: SGHDT and YYEEEE. CDR3 nucleotides: TGTGCCAGCAGCCGGGGGGTGAGGGGGCCGACCACTGAAGCTTTCTTT. This sequence encodes CASSRGVRGPTTEAFF.

At least ten counts were recorded for this clonotype. This chain joins TRBV20-1 and TRBJ2-7; 7 bases line up with TRBD2. This CDR3 comprises 14 residues. Germline V gene lookup returns CDR1 DFQATT and CDR2 SNEGSKA (reference sequence). The V gene end was trimmed by 6 bases and the J gene end by 0 bases; junction bases not matched to a gene: 8. The CDR3 here is CSAPRDYSSYEQYF. The CDR3 bases are TGCAGTGCCCCACGGGACTATAGCTCCTACGAGCAGTACTTC.

The chain links TRBV13 to TRBJ1-5; D perhaps matches TRBD1 (5 bases). The CDR3 runs to 15 residues. Germline-derived CDR1 and CDR2 are PRHDT and FYEKMQ (reference sequence). Trimming stripped 0 bases from V and 7 bases from J, with 13 bases between. The CDR3 DNA is TGTGCCAGCAGCTTAGGTTCAGGAGGGGAACAGCCCCAGCATTTT. This gives the protein CASSLGSGGEQPQHF.

This clonotype was detected many times. The chain recombines TRBV29-1 with TRBJ1-4; D call uncertain. The CDR3 is 14 residues long. Trimming cost V 4 bases and J 0 bases, with 9 bases left between them. Germline assignment: CDR1 SQVTM and CDR2 ANQGSEA. CDR3 in DNA: TGCAGCGTTGCCCCCCAGGCAACTAATGAAAAACTGTTTTTT. Translated, it gives CSVAPQATNEKLFF.

This clonotype was recorded only once. The chain employs TRBV6-5 and TRBJ2-1; a possible D gene is TRBD1 (7 bases). The V end lost 0 bases, the J end lost 3 bases, and 15 bases lay between the germline ends. Per the germline V gene, CDR1 is MNHEY and CDR2 is SVGAGI. This CDR3 spans 17 amino acids. CDR3 nucleotides: TGTGCCAGCAGTTACTCGAGGCGGCGGGACAGCTACAATGAGCAGTTCTTC. As protein: CASSYSRRRDSYNEQFF.

This clonotype was recorded a few times. This chain uses TRBV29-1 with TRBJ2-3, with a tentative D call TRBD1 (5 bases). The germline gives CDR1 SQVTM, CDR2 ANQGSEA. Trimming cost V 1 base and J 3 bases, with 8 bases left between them. This CDR3 spans 13 amino acids. The CDR3 sequence is CSVEVQGTDTQYF. Written as DNA, the CDR3 is TGCAGCGTTGAAGTTCAGGGTACAGATACGCAGTATTTT.

The CDR3 DNA reads TGTGCCAGCAGCTCCTCGTCGGGACTAGCGACGAACAATGAGCAGTTCTTC. This sequence encodes CASSSSSGLATNNEQFF. The rearrangement links TRBV12-3 or TRBV12-4 to TRBJ2-1; TRBD2 agrees at 10 bases. After removal of 6 bases from V and 5 bases from J, the junction contained 13 bases not matched to a gene. This CDR3 has 17 amino acids.

This clonotype has a count of ten or more. This rearrangement joins TRBV5-1 to TRBJ2-3; the D is unclear. The CDR3 runs 14 residues. Looked up from germline, CDR1 is SGHRS and CDR2 is YFSETQ. V gave up 0 bases and J gave up 6 bases, with 11 bases separating them. The CDR3 nucleotides read TGCGCCAGCAGCTTGGCCGCAGTGGGGGATACGCAGTATTTT. Its translation is CASSLAAVGDTQYF.

The chain employs TRBV12-3 or TRBV12-4 and TRBJ2-5, with 8 nucleotides matching TRBD1. CDR3 length: 13 residues. V was clipped by 6 bases and J by 2 bases; unmatched bases: 2. The CDR3 here is CASRGTGQETQYF. The CDR3 nucleotides are TGTGCCAGCAGAGGGACAGGTCAAGAGACCCAGTACTTC.

This clonotype has a count of ten or more. This chain joins TRBV29-1 and TRBJ2-2; TRBD2 matches at 14 bases. The J segment lost 0 bases and the V segment lost 6 bases, leaving 3 bases of the junction unmatched. Germline CDR1 reads SQVTM; CDR2 reads ANQGSEA. The CDR3 loop spans 16 amino acids. CDR3 loop: CSVEGLAGANTGELFF. CDR3 nucleotide sequence: TGCAGCGTGGAGGGACTAGCGGGAGCGAACACCGGGGAGCTGTTTTTT.

This clonotype was observed a few times. The chain employs TRBV11-2 and TRBJ2-4; 7 bases align to TRBD1. Germline CDR1 SGHAT, CDR2 FQNNGV. CDR3 length: 14 residues. The V and J ends lost 3 bases and 5 bases, in that order; junction bases with no gene match: 4. The chain's CDR3 is CASSLTTGQNIQYF. CDR3 sequence (DNA): TGTGCCAGCAGCTTGACGACAGGGCAAAACATTCAGTACTTC.

This clonotype was counted a few times. The chain links TRBV7-3 to TRBJ1-2; D not certain. CDR1 and CDR2 (germline): SGHTA, FQGTGA. Trimming pared 5 bases from V and 5 bases from J, leaving 21 bases between. The CDR3 runs to 16 residues. CDR3 DNA sequence: TGTGCCAGCAGCACCAGCGTAGGCCAAGAAAGATATGGCTACACCTTC. Amino acid sequence: CASSTSVGQERYGYTF.

V usage is TRBV7-2 and J usage is TRBJ2-5; no reliable D call. Trimming took off 5 bases at V and 6 bases at J, with 13 bases between the two ends. The V gene's germline CDR1 is SGHTA and CDR2 FQGNSA. This CDR3 is 13 amino acids long. CDR3: CASSQPTTQTQYF. The CDR3 DNA reads as TGTGCCAGCAGCCAACCCACCACGCAGACCCAGTACTTC.

This clonotype was seen a handful of times. The chain has TRBV5-1 and TRBJ2-2; no clear D. The CDR3 covers 17 residues. Germline CDR1 reads SGHRS; CDR2 reads YFSETQ. V was trimmed by 0 bases and J by 4 bases, leaving 16 bases between them. CDR3 bases: TGCGCCAGCAGCTTGGCTCGTTTAGGATTGACCACCGGGGAGCTGTTTTTT. It codes for CASSLARLGLTTGELFF.

V usage is TRBV12-3 or TRBV12-4 and J usage is TRBJ2-3; 8 positions agree with TRBD2. Losses at the gene ends were 8 bases for V and 4 bases for J; bases not matched to a gene: 11. This CDR3 contains 15 residues. The CDR3 reads CASEIGLASADTQYF. The CDR3 DNA reads TGTGCCAGCGAAATTGGACTAGCAAGCGCAGATACGCAGTATTTT.

The V and J genes are TRBV19 and TRBJ2-1; 14 nucleotides agree with TRBD2. Germline loops: CDR1 LNHDA, CDR2 SQIVND (reference sequence). Losses at the gene ends were 3 bases for V and 7 bases for J; bases not matched to a gene: 5. The CDR3 runs 16 residues. CDR3 DNA sequence: TGTGCCAGTAGTATCGGGACTAGCGGGAGTAGGAATGAGCAGTTCTTC. This codes for CASSIGTSGSRNEQFF.

This clonotype was seen ten or more times. The CDR3 DNA is TGCGCCAGCAGCACGCCGGACAGGAGCTCCTACGAGCAGTACTTC. It specifies CASSTPDRSSYEQYF. The chain combines TRBV5-1 with TRBJ2-7; 7 bases align to TRBD1. Germline CDR1 is SGHRS and CDR2 is YFSETQ. The trim removed 4 bases at V and 0 bases at J, leaving 7 bases unmatched. The CDR3 spans 15 residues.

This clonotype was seen repeatedly, ten times or more. The chain links TRBV5-6 to TRBJ2-5; unclear D gene. Germline CDR1 and CDR2: SGHDT and YYEEEE. The CDR3 runs to 16 residues. With 4 bases removed from V and 3 bases from J, the gap between germline ends came to 19 bases. In DNA, the CDR3 is TGTGCCAGCAGCGTGTCATTCGAGAGAAAGGAAGAGACCCAGTACTTC. It encodes CASSVSFERKEETQYF.

A few counts support this clonotype. The chain links TRBV10-3 to TRBJ1-3; possibly TRBD1 for D (5 bases). The CDR3 extends over 14 amino acids. Germline CDR1 is ENHRY and CDR2 is SYGVKD. Trimming cost V 2 bases and J 3 bases, with 8 bases left between them. CDR3 bases: TGTGCCATCAGTGAGCAGGGTGATGGAAACACCATATATTTT. Translating gives CAISEQGDGNTIYF.

Many counts were recorded for this clonotype. The CDR3 reads CASRPDSPAAAGNTIYF. The CDR3 nucleotides are TGTGCCAGCAGACCCGACTCCCCAGCGGCGGCTGGAAACACCATATATTTT. This chain connects TRBV6-6 to TRBJ1-3; D remains ambiguous. This CDR3 has 17 amino acids. V was clipped by 6 bases and J by 2 bases, with 20 bases between them. The V gene's germline CDR1 is MNHNY and CDR2 SVGAGI (reference sequence).